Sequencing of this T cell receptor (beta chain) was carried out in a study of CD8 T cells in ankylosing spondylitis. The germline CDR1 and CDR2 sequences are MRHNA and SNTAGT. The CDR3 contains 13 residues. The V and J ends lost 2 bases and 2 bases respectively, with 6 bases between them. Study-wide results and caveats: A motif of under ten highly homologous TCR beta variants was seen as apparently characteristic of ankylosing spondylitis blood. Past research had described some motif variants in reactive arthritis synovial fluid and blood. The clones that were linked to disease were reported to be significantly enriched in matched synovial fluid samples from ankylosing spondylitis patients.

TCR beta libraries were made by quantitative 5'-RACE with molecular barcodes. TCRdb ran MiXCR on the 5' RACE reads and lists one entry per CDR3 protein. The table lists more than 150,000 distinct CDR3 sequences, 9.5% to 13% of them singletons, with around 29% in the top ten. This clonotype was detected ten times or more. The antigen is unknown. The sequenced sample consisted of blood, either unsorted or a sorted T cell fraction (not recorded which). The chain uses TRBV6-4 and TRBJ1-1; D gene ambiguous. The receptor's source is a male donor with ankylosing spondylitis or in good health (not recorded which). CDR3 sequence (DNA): TGTGCCAGCAGTGACAGAAAAAACACTGAAGCTTTCTTT. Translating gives CASSDRKNTEAFF.